The source of this TCR beta chain is a study of blood T cell repertoires in COVID-19. Overall study context: Both acute and convalescent COVID-19 samples were obtained from the United States, Italy and Spain. PBMCs, B-cell-depleted T cells, or T cells were the source of the cDNA or gDNA that made up the material.

V was clipped by 0 bases and J by 13 bases, with 18 bases between them. CDR1 is GTSNPN, CDR2 SVGIG, per germline (reference sequence). The CDR3 runs to 13 residues. Per the study methods: From reference gene primer amplification, estimates of nucleated cell counts were derived. Measured with immunoSEQ multiplex PCR; TCRdb has only the in-frame clones, and not every one. That table supplies the V and J calls and clone size; D and trimming were determined from the DNA. Of about 82,000 clones detected, over 80% appear once; the ten largest clones hold 18%. In this sample, this clone turned up once. The chain joins TRBV30 to TRBJ1-2; D is undetermined. Sequencing was done on a sample of peripheral blood. This clonotype originated in an elderly man with active or convalescent COVID-19. CDR3 residues: CAWSVTGVTFGTF. CDR3 sequence (DNA): TGTGCCTGGAGTGTAACGGGAGTCACCTTCGGCACCTTC.